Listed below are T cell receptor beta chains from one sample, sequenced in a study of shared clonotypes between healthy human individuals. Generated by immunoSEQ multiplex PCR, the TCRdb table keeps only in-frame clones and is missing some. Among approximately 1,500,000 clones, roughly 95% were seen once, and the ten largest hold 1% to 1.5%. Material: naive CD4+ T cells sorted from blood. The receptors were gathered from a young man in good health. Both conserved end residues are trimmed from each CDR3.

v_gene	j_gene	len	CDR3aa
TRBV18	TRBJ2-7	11	ASVRDRGYEQY
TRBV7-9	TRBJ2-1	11	ASTIGVYNEQF
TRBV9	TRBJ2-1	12	ASSVGDMYNEQF
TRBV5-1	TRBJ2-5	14	ASSLLGLAGGETQY
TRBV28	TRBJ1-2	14	ASSFNGQARSYGYT
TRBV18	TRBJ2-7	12	ASSQRATGDEQY
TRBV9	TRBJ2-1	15	ASSVGPAPSSYNEQF
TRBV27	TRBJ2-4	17	ASSYISGTGGAYRNIQY
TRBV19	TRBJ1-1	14	ASSIGGTFAGTEAF
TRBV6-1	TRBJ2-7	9	ASSVGYEQY
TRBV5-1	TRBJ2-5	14	ASSPGLAGHQETQY
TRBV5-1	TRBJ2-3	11	ASSLVSQNTQY
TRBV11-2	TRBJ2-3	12	ASSLERGSDTQY
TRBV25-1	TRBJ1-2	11	ASSETVDYGYT
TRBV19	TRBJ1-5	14	ASSITGATSNQPQH
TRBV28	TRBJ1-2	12	ASRVDRVGYGYT
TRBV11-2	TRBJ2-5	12	ASRAGAGLETQY
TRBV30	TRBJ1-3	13	AWSLTPSSGNTIY
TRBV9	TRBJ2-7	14	ASSASGSLLSYEQY
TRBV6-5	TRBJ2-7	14	ASSYPPAALPYEQY
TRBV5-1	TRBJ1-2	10	ASSKGAGGYT
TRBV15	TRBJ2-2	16	ATRSVLLAGSDTGELF
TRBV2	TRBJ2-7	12	ASSVRTTSWEQY
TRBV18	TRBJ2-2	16	ASSPRVPGGPNTGELF
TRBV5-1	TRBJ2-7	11	ASSFRDNYEQY
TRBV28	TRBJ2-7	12	ASSSPGGTYEQY
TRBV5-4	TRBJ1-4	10	ASSSDREKLF
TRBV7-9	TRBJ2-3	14	ASSSTSGGLTDTQY
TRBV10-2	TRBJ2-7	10	ASSLTGYEQY
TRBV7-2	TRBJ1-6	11	ASSPPLGSPLH
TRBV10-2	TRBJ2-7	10	ASSVQGSKQY
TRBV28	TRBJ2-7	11	ASTPVGDYEQY
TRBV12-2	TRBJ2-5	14	ASRLIVGVGQETQY
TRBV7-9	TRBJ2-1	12	ASSLAGTYNEQF
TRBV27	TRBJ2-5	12	ASSLNRDQETQY
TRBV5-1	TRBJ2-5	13	ASSRGTGGRETQY
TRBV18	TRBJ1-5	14	ASSPRGTVSNQPQH
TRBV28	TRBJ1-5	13	ASSSPGTGNQPQH
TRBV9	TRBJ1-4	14	ASSVAPGLREEKLF
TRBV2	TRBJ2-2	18	ASSRDNSGPPYTCTGELF
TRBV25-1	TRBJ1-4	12	ASTFGGQGRKLF
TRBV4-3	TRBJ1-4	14	ASSQAELIRGEKLF
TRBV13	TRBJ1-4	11	ASSRQGKEKLF
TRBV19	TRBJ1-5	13	ASSIAGDGNQPQH
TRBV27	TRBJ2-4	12	ASSSGVTKNIQY
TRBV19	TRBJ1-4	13	ASSLREATNEKLF
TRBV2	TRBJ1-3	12	ASSRQPSGNTIY
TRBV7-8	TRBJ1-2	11	ASSLVMGRGYT
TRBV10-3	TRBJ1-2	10	AITDRDYGYT
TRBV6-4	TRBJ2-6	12	ASSTGAGANVLT
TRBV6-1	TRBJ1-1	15	ASSERSRVPRNTEAF